Below, 8 T cell receptor beta chains from the same sample are listed, as sequenced in a study of cytomegalovirus exposure and HLA in healthy donors. The PCR had 60 Vbeta and 13 Jbeta primers. The method was immunoSEQ multiplex PCR; TCRdb's version includes in-frame clones alone and lacks a portion of them. The sample lists some 110,000 clones, more than 60% occurring once. Sequencing used PBMCs. These receptors all come from a middle-aged woman in good health and CMV-seropositive.

The chain employs TRBV4-1 and TRBJ2-4; D gene unclear. V lost 1 base and J 11 bases, leaving 24 bases between the germline ends. This CDR3 spans 17 amino acids. CDR1 and CDR2 from the germline V gene are MGHRA and YSYEKL. The CDR3 reads CASSQGPRGPSRWVQYF. In nucleotides, the CDR3 is TGCGCCAGCAGCCAAGGCCCCCGTGGGCCCTCCCGCTGGGTTCAGTACTTC.

The chain recombines TRBV6-6 with TRBJ1-2; D gene unclear. This CDR3 contains 14 residues. Germline V gene lookup returns CDR1 MNHNY and CDR2 SVGAGI (reference sequence). The V and J ends lost 10 bases and 0 bases respectively, with 15 bases between them. CDR3 coding DNA: TGTGCCACCGCGAGAGGGAGAGCTAACTATGGCTACACCTTC. Its translation: CATARGRANYGYTF.

The gene calls are TRBV19 and TRBJ1-1, with D perhaps TRBD1 (6 bases). Germline CDR1 and CDR2: LNHDA and SQIVND (reference sequence). Trimming took 7 bases from V and 1 from J, leaving 16 bases between them. The CDR3 spans 15 residues. The chain's CDR3 is CASTPRTAANTEAFF. CDR3 nucleotide sequence: TGTGCCAGTACTCCGAGGACAGCAGCGAACACTGAAGCTTTCTTT.

The genes are TRBV27 and TRBJ2-1; D is undetermined. Germline values: CDR1 MNHEY, CDR2 SMNVEV (reference sequence). There are 15 residues in the CDR3. V gave up 8 bases and J gave up 4 bases, with 18 bases separating them. CDR3 residues: CASAQDGGLYNEQFF. Here the CDR3 DNA reads TGTGCCAGCGCCCAAGATGGCGGCCTATACAATGAGCAGTTCTTC.

The V and J genes are TRBV4-1 and TRBJ2-7; D is possibly TRBD1 (6 bases). The CDR3 sequence is 16 residues long. Between the trimmed V and J ends, which lost 3 bases and 7 bases, there was a span of 22 bases. Germline CDR1 is MGHRA and CDR2 is YSYEKL. The CDR3 region has the DNA TGCGCCAGCAGCCATGCCCGAGGGCAGGGGACCTTAGAGCAGTACTTC. Translated: CASSHARGQGTLEQYF.

On this clone: Its ends do not fully match the called genes, so a read error is possible. The chain couples TRBV4-3 to TRBJ1-4, with D possibly matching TRBD1 (6 bases). This CDR3 spans 16 amino acids. Germline V gene lookup returns CDR1 LGHNA and CDR2 YSLEER. The CDR3 DNA is TGCGCCGGCAGCCAACCGGGGAGGGGGGCAAATGAAAAACTGTTTTTT. This encodes CAGSQPGRGANEKLFF.

DNA for the CDR3: TGTGCCAGCATTCGGGATATGAACACTGAAGCTTTCTTT. Translated, it gives CASIRDMNTEAFF. The chain joins TRBV6-5 to TRBJ1-1; D unclear. The CDR3 loop spans 13 amino acids. The germline gives CDR1 MNHEY, CDR2 SVGAGI. The V end lost 7 bases, the J end lost 0 bases, and 9 bases lay between the germline ends.

This clone showed up just a few times. This sequence joins TRBV9 and TRBJ1-2; no reliable D call. V lost 0 bases to trimming and J lost 8 bases, with 14 bases between them. The CDR3 is 14 residues long. The germline CDR1 and CDR2 sequences are SGDLS and YYNGEE. This CDR3 reads CASSVADSREGYTF. In DNA, the CDR3 is TGTGCCAGCAGCGTAGCTGACTCAAGAGAGGGCTACACCTTC. The full variable domain, completed using reference TRBV9 and TRBJ1-2, is DSGVTQTPKHLITATGQRVTLRCSPRSGDLSVYWYQQSLDQGLQFLIQYYNGEERAKGNILERFSAQQFPDLHSELNLSSLELGDSALYFCASSVADSREGYTFGSGTRLTVV.